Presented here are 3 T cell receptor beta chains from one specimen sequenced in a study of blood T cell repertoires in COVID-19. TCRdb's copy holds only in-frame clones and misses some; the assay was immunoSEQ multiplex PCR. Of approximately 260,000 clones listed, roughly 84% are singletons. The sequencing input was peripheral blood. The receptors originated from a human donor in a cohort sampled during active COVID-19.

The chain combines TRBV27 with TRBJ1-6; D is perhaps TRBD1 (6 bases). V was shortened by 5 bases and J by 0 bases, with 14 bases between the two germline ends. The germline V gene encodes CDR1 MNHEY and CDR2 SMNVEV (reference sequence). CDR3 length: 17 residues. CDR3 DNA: TGTGCCAGCAGTCCAAAGGGGGGGGCCTCCTATAATTCACCCCTCCACTTT. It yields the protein CASSPKGGASYNSPLHF.

The CDR3 is CASSISTGLKFF. DNA of the CDR3: TGTGCCAGTAGTATATCGACAGGTTTAAAGTTCTTC. This sequence joins TRBV19 and TRBJ2-1; D possibly corresponds to TRBD1 (6 bases). The germline V and J ends were trimmed by 2 bases and 14 bases, with 13 bases remaining between them. CDR3 length equals 12 residues. Germline V gives CDR1 LNHDA, CDR2 SQIVND (reference sequence). The whole variable domain, filled in from reference TRBV19 and TRBJ2-1, reads DGGITQSPKYLFRKEGQNVTLSCEQNLNHDAMYWYRQDPGQGLRLIYYSQIVNDFQKGDIAEGYSVSREKKESFPLTVTSAQKNPTAFYLCASSISTGLKFFGPGTRLTVL.

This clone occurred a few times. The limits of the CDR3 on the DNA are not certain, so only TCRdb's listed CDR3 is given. The CDR3 here is CASRLLPLWALGSPLHF. V usage is TRBV12-2 and J usage is TRBJ1-6; no check of the table's D call, TRBD1, against the DNA was made. TRBV12-2 constitutes a pseudogene. The CDR3 has 17 residues if both end residues are counted.